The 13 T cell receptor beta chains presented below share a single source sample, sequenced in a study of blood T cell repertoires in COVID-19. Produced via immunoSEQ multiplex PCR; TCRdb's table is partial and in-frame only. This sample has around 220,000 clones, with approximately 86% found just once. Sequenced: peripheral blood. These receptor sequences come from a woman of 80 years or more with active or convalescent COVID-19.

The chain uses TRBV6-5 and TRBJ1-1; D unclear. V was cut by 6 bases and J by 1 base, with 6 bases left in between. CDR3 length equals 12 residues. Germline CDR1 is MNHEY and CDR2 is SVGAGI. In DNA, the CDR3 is TGTGCCAGCAGCAGAGGGAACACTGAAGCTTTCTTT. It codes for CASSRGNTEAFF.

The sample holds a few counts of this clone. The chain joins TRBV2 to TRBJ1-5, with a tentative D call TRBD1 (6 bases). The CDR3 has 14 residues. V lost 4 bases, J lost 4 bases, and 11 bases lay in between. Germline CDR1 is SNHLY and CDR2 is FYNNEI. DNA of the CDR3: TGTGCCAGCAGTGGGTTAGGGGGAAATCAGCCCCAGCATTTT. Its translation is CASSGLGGNQPQHF.

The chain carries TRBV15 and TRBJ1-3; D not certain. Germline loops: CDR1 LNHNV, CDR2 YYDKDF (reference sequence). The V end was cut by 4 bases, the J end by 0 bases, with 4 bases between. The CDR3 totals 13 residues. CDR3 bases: TGTGCCACCAGCAAGAGCTCTGGAAACACCATATATTTT. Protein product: CATSKSSGNTIYF.

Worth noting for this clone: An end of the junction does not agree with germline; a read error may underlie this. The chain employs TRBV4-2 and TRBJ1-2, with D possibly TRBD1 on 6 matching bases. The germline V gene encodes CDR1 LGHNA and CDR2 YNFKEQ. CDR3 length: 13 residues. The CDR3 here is CASSPNRDYGYTF. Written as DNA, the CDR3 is TGTGCCAGTAGCCCAAACAGGGACTATGGCTACACCTTC.

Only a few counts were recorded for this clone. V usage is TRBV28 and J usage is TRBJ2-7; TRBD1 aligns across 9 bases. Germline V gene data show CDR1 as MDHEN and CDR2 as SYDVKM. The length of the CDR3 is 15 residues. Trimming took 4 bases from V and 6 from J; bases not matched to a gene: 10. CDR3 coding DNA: TGTGCCAGCAGTTCGCCGGGACAGGGTGCTATCGAGCAGTACTTC. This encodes CASSSPGQGAIEQYF.

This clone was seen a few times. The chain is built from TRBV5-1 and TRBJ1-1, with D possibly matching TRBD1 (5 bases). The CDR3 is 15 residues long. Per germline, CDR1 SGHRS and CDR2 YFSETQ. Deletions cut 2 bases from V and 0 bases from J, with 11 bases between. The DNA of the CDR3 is TGCGCCAGCAGCTTCTCTGGGGCGGTGAACACTGAAGCTTTCTTT. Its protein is CASSFSGAVNTEAFF.

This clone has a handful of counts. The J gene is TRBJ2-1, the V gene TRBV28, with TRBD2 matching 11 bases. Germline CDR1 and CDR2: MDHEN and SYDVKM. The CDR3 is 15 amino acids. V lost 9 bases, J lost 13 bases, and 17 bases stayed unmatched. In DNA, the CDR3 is TGTGCCAGTGAGCTCGGGGGTAGCGGGAGGGGTGGACAGTTCTTC. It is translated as CASELGGSGRGGQFF.

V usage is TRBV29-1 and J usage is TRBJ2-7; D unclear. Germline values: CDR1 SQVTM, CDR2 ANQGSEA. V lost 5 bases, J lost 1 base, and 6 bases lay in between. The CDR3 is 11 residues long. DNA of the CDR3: TGCAGCGTTACGGAGTCCTACGAGCAGTACTTC. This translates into CSVTESYEQYF.

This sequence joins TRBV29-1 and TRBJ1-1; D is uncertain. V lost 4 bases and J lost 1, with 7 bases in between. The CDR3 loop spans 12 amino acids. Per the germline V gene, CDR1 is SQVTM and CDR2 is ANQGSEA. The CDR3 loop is CSVGRWNTEAFF. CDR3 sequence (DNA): TGCAGCGTTGGGCGGTGGAACACTGAAGCTTTCTTT.

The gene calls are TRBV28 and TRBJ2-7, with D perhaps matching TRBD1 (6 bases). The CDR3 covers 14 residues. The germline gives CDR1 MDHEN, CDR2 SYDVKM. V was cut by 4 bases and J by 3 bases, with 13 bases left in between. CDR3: CASSSPGVVYEQYF. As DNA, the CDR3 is TGTGCCAGCAGTTCCCCAGGGGTGGTCTACGAGCAGTACTTC.

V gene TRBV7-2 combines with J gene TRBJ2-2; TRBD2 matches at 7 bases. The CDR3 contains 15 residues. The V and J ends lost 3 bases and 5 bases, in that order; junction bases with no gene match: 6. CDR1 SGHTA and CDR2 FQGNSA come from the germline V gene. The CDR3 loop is CASSFGRESTGELFF. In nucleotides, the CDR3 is TGTGCCAGCAGCTTCGGGCGGGAGTCAACCGGGGAGCTGTTTTTT.

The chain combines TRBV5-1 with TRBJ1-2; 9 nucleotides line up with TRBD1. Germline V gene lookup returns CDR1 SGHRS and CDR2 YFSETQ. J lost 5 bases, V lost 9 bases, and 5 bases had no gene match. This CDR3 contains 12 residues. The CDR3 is CATGTGTYGYTF. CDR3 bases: TGCGCCACCGGGACAGGGACTTATGGCTACACCTTC. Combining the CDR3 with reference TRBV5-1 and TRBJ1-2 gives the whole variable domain KAGVTQTPRYLIKTRGQQVTLSCSPISGHRSVSWYQQTPGQGLQFLFEYFSETQRNKGNFPGRFSGRQFSNSRSEMNVSTLELGDSALYLCATGTGTYGYTFGSGTRLTVV.

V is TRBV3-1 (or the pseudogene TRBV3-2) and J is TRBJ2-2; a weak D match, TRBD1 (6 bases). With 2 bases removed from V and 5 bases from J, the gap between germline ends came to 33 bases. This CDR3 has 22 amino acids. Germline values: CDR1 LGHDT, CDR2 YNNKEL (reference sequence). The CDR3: CASSQMEGTAGEFGLGTGELFF. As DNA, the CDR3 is TGTGCCAGCAGCCAAATGGAAGGAACGGCAGGGGAATTCGGTCTCGGTACCGGGGAGCTGTTTTTT.